The 19 T cell receptor beta chains below come from one sample, sequenced in a study of Graves' ophthalmopathy and Graves' hyperthyroidism listed by TCRdb under 2018. The sequencer was an Illumina HiSeq 2000. For repertoire sequencing, the TCR beta CDR3 regions were amplified from RNA transcripts. HTBI primers and the Qiagen OneStep RT-PCR kit were used in a first-round RT-PCR, which was followed by a second-round multiplex PCR, size selection and purification. The raw public reads went through TCRdb reprocessing: fastp at Q25, MiXCR clone calling, in-frame beta chains kept. For every CDR3 protein sequence, its rows merge into one entry that carries the most common genes and DNA. In all, the sample holds about 390,000 distinct CDR3 sequences, and 15% to 17% of those were seen once. The biggest ten clones account for roughly 7% of the sample. Sequenced material: peripheral blood. These receptors all stem from a young woman with stable Graves' hyperthyroidism. Donor details come from another sample of the same person, matched by shared clones.

There are many counts of this clonotype. This chain uses TRBV6-6 with TRBJ2-2; either TRBD1 or TRBD2 may supply D (7 bases each). Germline CDR1 and CDR2: MNHNY and SVGAGI (reference sequence). Trimming left V 8 bases short and J 4 bases short, with 23 bases between. This CDR3 has 17 amino acids. The CDR3 here is CASGYSTGTGGTGELFF. In DNA form, the CDR3 reads TGTGCCAGCGGATACTCGACAGGGACGGGGGGCACCGGGGAGCTGTTTTTT.

This clonotype was counted only a few times. This sequence joins TRBV11-2 and TRBJ2-4; 14 bases are a match to TRBD2. Germline lookup yields CDR1 SGHAT and CDR2 FQNNGV. J lost 1 base, V lost 5 bases, and 7 bases had no gene match. CDR3 size: 18 residues. CDR3 amino acids: CASSPTSGGAWAKNIQYF. The CDR3 DNA follows: TGTGCCAGCAGCCCGACTAGCGGGGGGGCCTGGGCCAAAAACATTCAGTACTTC.

This chain connects TRBV4-1 to TRBJ1-2; D is undetermined. The germline CDR1 and CDR2 sequences are MGHRA and YSYEKL. Between the trimmed V and J ends, which lost 1 base and 4 bases, there was a span of 10 bases. The CDR3 has 14 amino acids. The CDR3 protein is CASSQVGLSYGYTF. The DNA of the CDR3 is TGCGCCAGCAGCCAAGTAGGGCTGAGCTATGGCTACACCTTC.

This clonotype was picked up many times. The chain links TRBV29-1 to TRBJ1-2; 11 bases map to TRBD1. CDR1 and CDR2 (germline): SQVTM, ANQGSEA. With V trimmed by 4 bases and J by 2 bases, 3 bases remained unmatched. The CDR3 loop spans 14 amino acids. CDR3 sequence reads: CSVVRDRGNYGYTF. The CDR3 DNA is TGCAGCGTTGTGAGGGACAGGGGGAACTATGGCTACACCTTC.

The genes are TRBV12-3 or TRBV12-4 and TRBJ1-2; weak D call: TRBD1 (5 bases). The V and J ends lost 7 bases and 14 bases respectively, with 17 bases between them. The CDR3 runs to 11 residues. The CDR3 DNA reads as TGTGCCAGCACCCAGGGCGGGGCTCATACCTTC. As protein: CASTQGGAHTF.

This clonotype was found many times. The chain couples TRBV7-2 to TRBJ1-1; D is unresolved. The CDR3 loop spans 15 amino acids. The germline V gene encodes CDR1 SGHTA and CDR2 FQGNSA. Trimming cost V 2 bases and J 0 bases, with 10 bases left between them. The CDR3 region is CASSLSPAMNTEAFF. The CDR3 DNA follows: TGTGCCAGCAGCTTAAGTCCGGCGATGAACACTGAAGCTTTCTTT.

In its sample, this clonotype was seen many times. The chain carries TRBV9 and TRBJ1-2; D unresolved. The CDR3 loop spans 14 amino acids. Deletions cut 4 bases from V and 5 bases from J, with 15 bases between. Per germline, CDR1 SGDLS and CDR2 YYNGEE. CDR3 sequence (DNA): TGTGCCAGCAGCTACAGACCGAGGGAATATGGCTACACCTTC. Its protein is CASSYRPREYGYTF.

This clonotype was picked up a small number of times. The chain has TRBV5-1 and TRBJ2-5; D is undetermined. Between the trimmed V and J ends, which lost 5 bases and 1 base, there was a span of 15 bases. The CDR3 totals 15 residues. CDR1 is SGHRS and CDR2 is YFSETQ in the germline V gene. CDR3 sequence reads: CASRVALPPQETQYF. CDR3 in DNA: TGCGCCAGCAGGGTGGCGCTCCCCCCCCAAGAGACCCAGTACTTC. Drawing the rest from reference TRBV5-1 and TRBJ2-5, the complete variable domain is KAGVTQTPRYLIKTRGQQVTLSCSPISGHRSVSWYQQTPGQGLQFLFEYFSETQRNKGNFPGRFSGRQFSNSRSEMNVSTLELGDSALYLCASRVALPPQETQYFGPGTRLLVL.

This clonotype was seen many times. The genes are TRBV12-3 or TRBV12-4 and TRBJ1-1, with unresolved D. There are 13 residues in the CDR3. Trimming stripped 7 bases from V and 5 bases from J, with 14 bases between. The CDR3 nucleotides read TGTGCCAGCACCCTTTACGAGGGTACTGAAGCTTTCTTT. Amino acid sequence: CASTLYEGTEAFF.

This clonotype came up once. A much larger clone lies a single base off, so this may be a read error. This chain joins TRBV4-1 and TRBJ2-7, with D possibly matching TRBD1 (6 bases). V lost 5 bases and J 0 bases, leaving 11 bases between the germline ends. Germline V gene sequence: CDR1 MGHRA, CDR2 YSYEKL. This CDR3 region has 14 residues. Here the CDR3 reads CASSTGIASYEQYF. In DNA, the CDR3 is TGCGCCAGCAGCACAGGGATAGCCTCCTACGAGCAGTACTTC.

The V call is TRBV12-3 or TRBV12-4, the J call TRBJ2-5, with unresolved D. The V gene lost 5 bases and the J gene lost 6 bases, with 7 bases spanning the gap. There are 11 residues in the CDR3. The CDR3 DNA sequence: TGTGCCAGCAGTACCCTAAAGACCCAGTACTTC. Amino acids: CASSTLKTQYF.

This clonotype was seen at least ten times. The J gene is TRBJ2-7, the V gene TRBV14; unclear D gene. Trimming shortened V by 1 base and J by 0 bases, and 10 bases separated the two germline ends. The CDR3 loop spans 15 amino acids. CDR1 and CDR2 (germline): SGHDN, FVKESK. CDR3 loop: CASSQGAGISYEQYF. CDR3 DNA: TGTGCCAGCAGCCAAGGTGCAGGTATCTCCTACGAGCAGTACTTC.

This clonotype was seen repeatedly, ten times or more. The chain couples TRBV7-2 to TRBJ2-5, with 12 bases fitting TRBD2. V shed 4 bases and J 1 base; nucleotides not matched to a gene: 4. CDR3 length: 16 residues. Germline lookup yields CDR1 SGHTA and CDR2 FQGNSA. The CDR3 DNA is TGTGCCAGCAGCTCGACTAGCGGGAGCCTCCAAGAGACCCAGTACTTC. As protein: CASSSTSGSLQETQYF.

This clonotype has ten or more counts. The V and J genes are TRBV19 and TRBJ1-5; TRBD1 aligns across 8 bases. The V gene's germline CDR1 is LNHDA and CDR2 SQIVND (reference sequence). Trimming removed 7 bases from V and 4 bases from J; junction bases left unmatched: 9. The CDR3 sequence is 15 residues long. The CDR3 is CASKVTGAENQPQHF. As DNA, the CDR3 is TGTGCCAGTAAAGTGACAGGGGCTGAAAATCAGCCCCAGCATTTT.

The V and J genes are TRBV12-3 or TRBV12-4 and TRBJ1-2; a possible D gene is TRBD1 (6 bases). This CDR3 spans 13 amino acids. The V gene lost 2 bases and the J gene lost 4 bases, with 8 bases spanning the gap. The CDR3 DNA reads as TGTGCCAGCAGTTTAACACAGGGCTATGGCTACACCTTC. It encodes CASSLTQGYGYTF.

This clonotype showed up many times. V and J are TRBV6-5 and TRBJ1-1, with no clear D. Trimming shortened V by 0 bases and J by 1 base, and 6 bases separated the two germline ends. CDR1 and CDR2 (germline): MNHEY, SVGAGI. The CDR3 sequence is 14 residues long. CDR3 sequence: CASSYSPWNTEAFF. The DNA of the CDR3 is TGTGCCAGCAGTTACTCACCGTGGAACACTGAAGCTTTCTTT.

This clonotype was seen at least ten times. The chain couples TRBV20-1 to TRBJ1-2, with TRBD1 identical over 7 bases. V shed 3 bases, J shed 8 bases, and the junction held 0 bases outside the gene matches. The CDR3 sequence is 10 residues long. Per the germline V gene, CDR1 is DFQATT and CDR2 is SNEGSKA (reference sequence). CDR3 in DNA: TGCAGTGCTAGGGACAGGGGCTACACCTTC. This encodes CSARDRGYTF.

This clonotype was recorded many times. The chain uses TRBV3-1 and TRBJ2-2, with 8 nucleotides matching TRBD2. The germline V gene encodes CDR1 LGHDT and CDR2 YNNKEL (reference sequence). V shed 0 bases, J shed 0 bases, and the junction held 9 bases outside the gene matches. This CDR3 comprises 19 residues. CDR3 nucleotides: TGTGCCAGCAGCCAAGAAGGGTTCGGGGGGGTAGCGAACACCGGGGAGCTGTTTTTT. The encoded protein is CASSQEGFGGVANTGELFF.

This clonotype came up many times. The chain combines TRBV28 with TRBJ1-1; D unresolved. The CDR3 has 15 amino acids. CDR1 and CDR2 (germline): MDHEN, SYDVKM. V dropped 3 bases and J dropped 0 bases, with 11 bases sitting between them. The CDR3 DNA reads TGTGCCAGCAGTTTTTGGGGTGGCTTGAACACTGAAGCTTTCTTT. Translated: CASSFWGGLNTEAFF.